The 7 T cell receptor beta chains in this list originate from one sample, sequenced in a study of spatial heterogeneity in lung cancer. Time point indicated: sample taken at primary tumor resection. No cell sorting; template was whole RNA from tumor, lung tissue or PBMC. TCRdb re-called the 5' RACE reads with MiXCR, one entry per CDR3 protein. The sample contains nearly 15,000 distinct CDR3 sequences, 7.5% to 10% of which appear only once. This material consisted of PBMCs, taken at surgery. Receptors originate from a female donor with early-stage non-small cell lung cancer.

The J gene is TRBJ2-1, the V gene TRBV20-1; 10 nucleotides match TRBD1. Germline trimming cut 6 bases from V and 6 bases from J; bases unmatched to any gene: 17. CDR3 length equals 17 residues. Germline assignment: CDR1 DFQATT and CDR2 SNEGSKA (reference sequence). CDR3 nucleotide sequence: TGCAGTGCATTAACCGGGACAGGGGATTATTCTTTCAATGAGCAGTTCTTC. It yields the protein CSALTGTGDYSFNEQFF.

This clonotype was recorded many times. V and J are TRBV2 and TRBJ2-5; D possibly corresponds to TRBD1 (6 bases). V shed 8 bases and J shed 5 bases, with 18 bases lying between them. The germline gives CDR1 SNHLY, CDR2 FYNNEI. This CDR3 has 14 amino acids. The CDR3 DNA reads as TGTGCCAGCTTCCCCCGGGGTAGGGGGGAGACCCAGTACTTC. It codes for CASFPRGRGETQYF.

This clonotype was observed many times. CDR3 protein: CASSLASGGSYEQYF. CDR3 bases: TGTGCCAGCAGTTTAGCTAGCGGGGGATCCTACGAGCAGTACTTC. The V and J genes are TRBV12-3 or TRBV12-4 and TRBJ2-7; TRBD2 agrees at 9 bases. The CDR3 covers 15 residues. V lost 0 bases, J lost 1 base, and 1 base stayed unmatched.

V gene TRBV5-6 combines with J gene TRBJ1-2, with 7 bases aligning to TRBD1. CDR1 and CDR2 (germline): SGHDT, YYEEEE. V shed 5 bases and J 3 bases; nucleotides not matched to a gene: 4. The CDR3 sequence is 13 residues long. The CDR3 protein is CASSAQGDYGYTF. For the CDR3, the DNA is TGTGCCAGCAGTGCCCAGGGGGACTATGGCTACACCTTC.

This clonotype was detected many times. The chain uses TRBV30 and TRBJ1-2; D remains unclear. The ends were cut back, 2 bases at V and 0 bases at J, with 7 bases in the middle. This CDR3 contains 13 residues. Germline values: CDR1 GTSNPN, CDR2 SVGIG (reference sequence). The CDR3 bases are TGTGCCTGGAGTTTGGTAGCTAACTATGGCTACACCTTC. It yields the protein CAWSLVANYGYTF.

Worth noting for this clonotype: This clone may be a read error of a much larger clone one base away. V usage is TRBV5-1 and J usage is TRBJ2-3; 8 nucleotides line up with TRBD2. Losses at the gene ends were 2 bases for V and 11 bases for J; bases not matched to a gene: 13. The CDR3 contains 15 residues. Germline V gene lookup returns CDR1 SGHRS and CDR2 YFSETQ. The CDR3 protein is CASSFTTSALGVQYF. The CDR3 DNA follows: TGCGCCAGCAGCTTTACGACTAGCGCCCTGGGAGTGCAGTATTTT.

By share, this clonotype ranks as medium-sized. In DNA, the CDR3 is TGTGCCAGCAGTTTACTTAATTGGAATCAGCCCCAGCATTTT. It codes for CASSLLNWNQPQHF. The chain couples TRBV28 to TRBJ1-5; no reliable D call. CDR1 is MDHEN, CDR2 SYDVKM, per germline. The V gene lost 2 bases and the J gene lost 4 bases, with 9 bases spanning the gap. The CDR3 is 14 amino acids.